This record concerns one TCR beta chain sequence. These data are taken from a study of cytomegalovirus exposure and HLA in healthy donors. The 120-subject validation cohort, separate from the 666-subject first cohort, included the donors. Trimming left V 3 bases short and J 4 bases short, with 14 bases between. This CDR3 spans 15 amino acids. From germline, CDR1 is MNHNS and CDR2 SASEGT. The table came from immunoSEQ multiplex PCR; TCRdb's copy has only in-frame clones and leaves some out. The sample includes about 160,000 clones, about 88% seen only once; the top ten take about 2.2%. Sequenced material: PBMCs. The chain has TRBV6-1 and TRBJ2-3, with D maybe TRBD1 (5 bases). This sequence was found in a woman aged 18-35 years in good health and CMV-seronegative. CDR3 nucleotides: TGTGCCAGCAGTGACGATGGGGCCAGGGCAGATACGCAGTATTTT. Translating gives CASSDDGARADTQYF.